This T cell receptor (beta chain) was observed in a study of T cell responses to AZD1222 COVID-19 vaccine. As to this clone: The antigen is undetermined.

Using immunoSEQ multiplex PCR, the repertoire was profiled, and TCRdb retains in-frame clones only, with some absent. The sample shows roughly 100,000 clones, more than 85% of them seen only once. General observations from the study: Of spike-specific TCRs, nearly half reportedly target regions left unmutated in variants.

The TCR sequence derives from an adult who received the AZD1222 COVID-19 vaccine. Sequenced material: peripheral blood, taken 28 days after the second AZD1222 dose.

The CDR3 nucleotides are TGTGCCACCAGTGATTCAGGAGATGAGCAGTTCTTC. Its translation: CATSDSGDEQFF. The V and J genes are TRBV24-1 and TRBJ2-1; D remains ambiguous. The V end lost 2 bases, the J end lost 8 bases, and 6 bases lay between the germline ends. Germline V gene lookup returns CDR1 KGHDR and CDR2 SFDVKD. The CDR3 is 12 amino acids.